These 5 T cell receptor beta chains share one sample of origin, sequenced in a study of blood T cell repertoires in COVID-19. Here immunoSEQ multiplex PCR was the method, and the copy in TCRdb shows in-frame clones only, minus some. The sample holds just over 250,000 clones, about 81% seen once. The material sequenced was PBMCs or T cells enriched from blood (not recorded which). The receptors stem from a man younger than 45 with acute COVID-19.

V gene TRBV6-5 combines with J gene TRBJ2-1; TRBD2 aligns across 8 bases. Germline CDR1 MNHEY, CDR2 SVGAGI. V shed 8 bases and J 10 bases; nucleotides not matched to a gene: 1. CDR3 length: 10 residues. The CDR3: CASLAGEQFF. The CDR3, as DNA: TGTGCCAGCTTAGCGGGAGAGCAGTTCTTC.

The chain employs TRBV3-1 (or the pseudogene TRBV3-2) and TRBJ1-3; no definite D call. Deletions cut 2 bases from V and 3 bases from J, with 14 bases between. The germline gives CDR1 LGHDT, CDR2 YNNKEL (reference sequence). The CDR3 has 16 residues. CDR3 protein: CASSQPGGGGGNTIYF. The DNA for the CDR3 is TGTGCCAGCAGCCAACCAGGCGGAGGAGGTGGAAACACCATATATTTT.

The chain carries TRBV28 and TRBJ1-3; 9 bases map to TRBD1. V was pared by 10 bases and J by 2 bases, with 12 bases of the junction left unmatched. CDR1 and CDR2 (germline): MDHEN, SYDVKM. This CDR3 comprises 16 residues. CDR3 in amino acids: CATRGTGRAAGNTIYF. Written as DNA, the CDR3 is TGTGCCACAAGGGGGACAGGGAGGGCTGCTGGAAACACCATATATTTT.

This chain joins TRBV11-2 and TRBJ1-2, with D possibly matching TRBD1 (6 bases). This CDR3 is built from 16 residues. The germline V gene has CDR1 SGHAT and CDR2 FQNNGV. Trimming took off 4 bases at V and 0 bases at J, with 15 bases between the two ends. CDR3 protein: CASSSQLTGTNYGYTF. The CDR3 bases are TGTGCCAGCAGCTCCCAACTGACAGGCACTAACTATGGCTACACCTTC.

This chain connects TRBV18 to TRBJ2-2; 7 bases are shared with TRBD2. This CDR3 has 15 amino acids. Germline CDR1 and CDR2: KGHSH and LQKENI. The junction had 0 bases not matched to a gene; V was cut back by 2 bases and J by 0 bases. For the CDR3, the DNA is TGTGCCAGCTCACCAGGGACTACGAACACCGGGGAGCTGTTTTTT. Translation gives CASSPGTTNTGELFF.